One sample yielded the 25 T cell receptor beta chains listed below, sequenced in a study of OX40 agonist ivuxolimab in advanced cancers. Repertoires were generated with immunoSEQ multiplex PCR, while TCRdb's copy carries only in-frame clones and drops some. Among about 26,000 clones, about 74% were seen once, and the ten largest hold 14%. Sample: CD4+ or CD8+ T cells sorted from blood, taken in a trial of the OX40 agonist ivuxolimab. The receptors originated from an adult with an advanced solid tumor such as melanoma, head and neck, liver or kidney cancer.

This clone was found once. CDR3 residues: CASGGDLAGRGDTQYF. The CDR3 region has the DNA TGTGCCAGCGGGGGTGATCTAGCGGGGAGGGGAGATACGCAGTATTTT. This sequence joins TRBV2 and TRBJ2-3; 9 nucleotides align to TRBD2. Germline CDR1 reads SNHLY; CDR2 reads FYNNEI. V trimming: 8 bases; J trimming: 5 bases; junction bases outside the gene matches: 14. The CDR3 contains 16 residues.

This chain joins TRBV5-1 and TRBJ1-3, with a possible D match to TRBD1 (5 bases). The CDR3 sequence is 15 residues long. Germline CDR1 reads SGHRS; CDR2 reads YFSETQ. The germline V and J ends were trimmed by 0 bases and 2 bases, with 9 bases remaining between them. CDR3 DNA sequence: TGCGCCAGCAGCTTGGCGTCAGGGACTGGAAACACCATATATTTT. It translates to CASSLASGTGNTIYF.

CDR3 DNA sequence: TGTGCCAGCAGTCCGGAGGGAGACAGGGGAGAGACCCAGTACTTC. It yields the protein CASSPEGDRGETQYF. The V and J genes are TRBV2 and TRBJ2-5, with 8 bases fitting TRBD1. The CDR3 length is 15 residues. Germline CDR1 and CDR2: SNHLY and FYNNEI. V trimming: 5 bases; J trimming: 4 bases; junction bases outside the gene matches: 9.

This chain links TRBV11-2 with TRBJ2-1; unclear D gene. Per the germline V gene, CDR1 is SGHAT and CDR2 is FQNNGV. V gave up 3 bases and J gave up 5 bases, with 2 bases separating them. The CDR3 is made up of 11 amino acids. CDR3 region: CASSFDNEQFF. The CDR3 nucleotides read TGTGCCAGCAGCTTTGACAATGAGCAGTTCTTC. Full variable domain (missing parts from reference TRBV11-2 and TRBJ2-1): EAGVAQSPRYKIIEKRQSVAFWCNPISGHATLYWYQQILGQGPKLLIQFQNNGVVDDSQLPKDRFSAERLKGVDSTLKIQPAKLEDSAVYLCASSFDNEQFFGPGTRLTVL.

Remarks on this clone: A read error is possible here, since a much larger clone lies one base away. The chain has TRBV6-1 and TRBJ2-3; D uncertain. Germline V CDR1 and CDR2: MNHNS, SASEGT. The CDR3 is 13 amino acids. CDR3 in amino acids: CASSESIADTRYF. Here the CDR3 DNA reads TGTGCCAGCAGTGAATCAATAGCAGATACGCGGTATTTT.

CDR3 sequence (DNA): TGTGCCAGCAGCCCGGGACAGCCAGGGGGTGGTGGAAACACCATATATTTT. Its protein product is CASSPGQPGGGGNTIYF. V and J are TRBV7-2 and TRBJ1-3; 7 bases are shared with TRBD1. From germline, CDR1 is SGHTA and CDR2 FQGNSA. The CDR3 runs 17 residues. J lost 3 bases, V lost 5 bases, and 13 bases had no gene match.

The rearrangement uses TRBV6-5 and TRBJ1-5; no definite D call. CDR1 MNHEY and CDR2 SVGAGI come from the germline V gene. Trimming removed 5 bases at V and 3 bases at J, with 14 bases between. The length of the CDR3 is 15 residues. CDR3 sequence: CASSPGSLPNQPQHF. The CDR3 DNA reads TGTGCCAGCAGTCCCGGGAGTCTCCCCAATCAGCCCCAGCATTTT.

The J gene is TRBJ2-5, the V gene TRBV12-5; 9 nucleotides line up with TRBD2. The CDR3 has 19 residues. The trim removed 0 bases at V and 5 bases at J, leaving 16 bases unmatched. CDR1 is LGHNT, CDR2 FRNRAP, per germline. CDR3 sequence (DNA): TGTGCTAGTGGTTTGGTTTACGGGGGAAGCGGGGGGCCACAGGAGACCCAGTACTTC. Encoded protein: CASGLVYGGSGGPQETQYF. The full variable domain, rest sourced from reference TRBV12-5 and TRBJ2-5, is DARVTQTPRHKVTEMGQEVTMRCQPILGHNTVFWYRQTMMQGLELLAYFRNRAPLDDSGMPKDRFSAEMPDATLATLKIQPSEPRDSAVYFCASGLVYGGSGGPQETQYFGPGTRLLVL.

The chain employs TRBV6-6 and TRBJ1-4, with D hard to call. CDR3 length: 12 residues. Trimming cost V 0 bases and J 7 bases, with 3 bases left between them. The V gene's germline CDR1 is MNHNY and CDR2 SVGAGI (reference sequence). The CDR3, as DNA: TGTGCCAGCAGTTACTCGGGTGAAAAACTGTTTTTT. This codes for CASSYSGEKLFF.

This chain uses TRBV29-1 with TRBJ1-4; D ambiguous. The CDR3 is made up of 12 amino acids. V was cut by 7 bases and J by 8 bases, with 14 bases left in between. Germline loops: CDR1 SQVTM, CDR2 ANQGSEA. The CDR3 loop reads CSASLESEKLFF. The CDR3 nucleotides are TGCAGCGCAAGTCTGGAGAGCGAAAAACTGTTTTTT.

The rearrangement uses TRBV5-8 and TRBJ1-2; no reliable D call. Germline lookup yields CDR1 SGHTS and CDR2 YDEGEE. CDR3 size: 13 residues. Trimming pared 0 bases from V and 4 bases from J, leaving 7 bases between. Here the CDR3 reads CASSLGTFYGYTF. In DNA form, the CDR3 reads TGTGCCAGCAGCTTGGGAACTTTCTATGGCTACACCTTC.

This clone appeared a few times. This rearrangement joins TRBV20-1 to TRBJ2-1, with TRBD2 identical over 7 bases. V trimming: 6 bases; J trimming: 8 bases; junction bases outside the gene matches: 4. This CDR3 region has 11 residues. Per germline, CDR1 DFQATT and CDR2 SNEGSKA (reference sequence). The DNA of the CDR3 is TGCAGTGCAAGCGGGGTGGATGAGCAGTTCTTC. As protein: CSASGVDEQFF.

This clone has just a few counts. The chain employs TRBV5-1 and TRBJ2-3; D call uncertain. Germline CDR1 reads SGHRS; CDR2 reads YFSETQ. There are 13 residues in the CDR3. V lost 0 bases, J lost 0 bases, and 2 bases lay in between. The CDR3 is CASSLVSTDTQYF. Here the CDR3 DNA reads TGCGCCAGCAGCTTGGTTAGCACAGATACGCAGTATTTT.

This clone is a singleton in its sample. The chain recombines TRBV5-1 with TRBJ2-2; D gene uncertain. There are 14 residues in the CDR3. V was clipped by 2 bases and J by 0 bases, with 5 bases between them. The V gene's germline CDR1 is SGHRS and CDR2 YFSETQ. CDR3 nucleotides: TGCGCCAGCAGCTTCAAGGCGAACACCGGGGAGCTGTTTTTT. Amino acid sequence: CASSFKANTGELFF.

The J gene is TRBJ2-1, the V gene TRBV14; TRBD2 matches at 7 bases. CDR3 length: 14 residues. V lost 2 bases, J lost 9 bases, and 7 bases stayed unmatched. CDR1 is SGHDN and CDR2 is FVKESK in the germline V gene. The CDR3 DNA follows: TGTGCCAGCAGCCAATCCTTACTAGCGAGTGAGCAGTTCTTC. Its protein is CASSQSLLASEQFF.

This chain links TRBV7-2 with TRBJ1-5; D not certain. The germline V gene has CDR1 SGHTA and CDR2 FQGNSA. The CDR3 extends over 14 amino acids. Trimming left V 1 base short and J 0 bases short, with 4 bases between. The CDR3 sequence is CASSLGNSNQPQHF. As DNA, the CDR3 is TGTGCCAGCAGCTTAGGGAATAGCAATCAGCCCCAGCATTTT. Full variable domain (remainder filled in from reference TRBV7-2 and TRBJ1-5): GAGVSQSPSNKVTEKGKDVELRCDPISGHTALYWYRQSLGQGLEFLIYFQGNSAPDKSGLPSDRFSAERTGGSVSTLTIQRTQQEDSAVYLCASSLGNSNQPQHFGDGTRLSIL.

In this sample, this clone turned up once. The chain links TRBV6-1 to TRBJ1-2; a possible D gene is TRBD1 (5 bases). CDR3 size: 15 residues. Germline V gene lookup returns CDR1 MNHNS and CDR2 SASEGT. The V end was cut by 3 bases, the J end by 4 bases, with 15 bases between. The CDR3 sequence is CASSEDAGSFYGYTF. CDR3 DNA: TGTGCCAGCAGTGAGGATGCAGGGAGCTTCTATGGCTACACCTTC.

This chain uses TRBV2 with TRBJ1-1, with D tentatively TRBD1 (6 bases). The germline V and J ends were trimmed by 4 bases and 4 bases, with 10 bases remaining between them. The CDR3 is 13 amino acids. Germline CDR1 and CDR2: SNHLY and FYNNEI. The CDR3: CASSVGGGTEAFF. CDR3 nucleotide sequence: TGTGCCAGCAGTGTCGGAGGGGGCACTGAAGCTTTCTTT. Combining the CDR3 with reference TRBV2 and TRBJ1-1 gives the whole variable domain EPEVTQTPSHQVTQMGQEVILRCVPISNHLYFYWYRQILGQKVEFLVSFYNNEISEKSEIFDDQFSVERPDGSNFTLKIRSTKLEDSAMYFCASSVGGGTEAFFGQGTRLTVV.

The chain combines TRBV6-1 with TRBJ2-3; D is possibly TRBD2 (5 bases). The CDR3 consists of 12 residues. V shed 11 bases and J shed 4 bases, with 13 bases lying between them. Germline lookup yields CDR1 MNHNS and CDR2 SASEGT. The CDR3 coding sequence is TGTGCCCTGAGGGAAGGTGCAGATACGCAGTATTTT. Its translation: CALREGADTQYF.

Here the CDR3 reads CASGGPIGQETQYF. CDR3 nucleotides: TGTGCCAGCGGGGGCCCAATAGGTCAAGAGACCCAGTACTTC. The chain combines TRBV28 with TRBJ2-5; D is possibly TRBD1 (6 bases). Germline-derived CDR1 and CDR2 are MDHEN and SYDVKM. This CDR3 has 14 residues. The V and J ends lost 8 bases and 2 bases respectively, with 15 bases between them. The whole variable domain, filled in from reference TRBV28 and TRBJ2-5, reads DVKVTQSSRYLVKRTGEKVFLECVQDMDHENMFWYRQDPGLGLRLIYFSYDVKMKEKGDIPEGYSVSREKKERFSLILESASTNQTSMYLCASGGPIGQETQYFGPGTRLLVL.

V usage is TRBV5-1 and J usage is TRBJ2-1, with D possibly being TRBD2 (6 bases). There are 16 residues in the CDR3. The germline V gene has CDR1 SGHRS and CDR2 YFSETQ. V was clipped by 5 bases and J by 5 bases, with 20 bases between them. The CDR3 DNA sequence: TGCGCCAGCAGGAGGAGGGGCGGGGCCGCTAACAATGAGCAGTTCTTC. As protein: CASRRRGGAANNEQFF.

As concerns this clone: The same CDR3 also results from other DNA sequences found in this sample. V and J are TRBV7-6 and TRBJ2-7, with D possibly being TRBD1 or TRBD2 (7 bases each). The CDR3 length is 17 residues. V was trimmed by 1 base and J by 5 bases, leaving 21 bases between them. Looked up from germline, CDR1 is SGHVS and CDR2 is FNYEAQ. The CDR3 nucleotides read TGTGCCAGCAGCTTAGGTGGGCACTCCAGGGGGGGGGACGAGCAGTACTTC. Encoded protein: CASSLGGHSRGGDEQYF.

The rearrangement links TRBV7-3 to TRBJ2-3; D gene unclear. This CDR3 is 13 amino acids long. Trimming stripped 6 bases from V and 1 base from J, with 8 bases between. Germline CDR1 SGHTA, CDR2 FQGTGA. CDR3 nucleotide sequence: TGTGCCAGCAGACCAGACGGCACAGATACGCAGTATTTT. Translated: CASRPDGTDTQYF. Looking up the rest from reference TRBV7-3 and TRBJ2-3 gives the full variable domain: GAGVSQTPSNKVTEKGKYVELRCDPISGHTALYWYRQSLGQGPEFLIYFQGTGAADDSGLPNDRFFAVRPEGSVSTLKIQRTERGDSAVYLCASRPDGTDTQYFGPGTRLTVL.

The rearrangement links TRBV6-5 to TRBJ1-6; tentative D call: TRBD1 (5 bases). The germline V gene has CDR1 MNHEY and CDR2 SVGAGI. V was pared by 7 bases and J by 10 bases, with 17 bases between. This CDR3 is 14 amino acids long. This CDR3 is CASTPGRRGSPLHF. Here the CDR3 DNA reads TGTGCCAGCACCCCGGGGAGAAGGGGATCACCCCTCCACTTT.

This sequence joins TRBV7-2 and TRBJ1-4, with 7 bases identical to TRBD1. The CDR3 has 17 amino acids. V shed 1 base and J 0 bases; nucleotides not matched to a gene: 5. Germline V gives CDR1 SGHTA, CDR2 FQGNSA. The CDR3 loop reads CASSLVRGRATNEKLFF. Written as DNA, the CDR3 is TGTGCCAGCAGCTTAGTTAGGGGGCGCGCAACTAATGAAAAACTGTTTTTT.